The entry below describes one TCR beta chain. The assay was immunoSEQ multiplex PCR, and TCRdb's table has in-frame clones only and misses some. The sample includes 200,000 to 250,000 clones, about 87% of them seen just once. The sample originates from a study of blood T cell repertoires in COVID-19. About the study: The analysed material was cDNA or gDNA that came from T cells, B-cell-depleted T cells, or PBMCs.

Trimming cost V 6 bases and J 8 bases, with 14 bases left between them. CDR1 and CDR2 (germline): MNHEY, SVGAGI. The CDR3 totals 13 residues. V usage is TRBV6-5 and J usage is TRBJ1-5, with D tentatively TRBD1 (5 bases). The sequenced sample consisted of peripheral blood. The TCR comes from an older man with acute or convalescent COVID-19. The CDR3 is CASRRVPGEPQHF. In nucleotides, the CDR3 is TGTGCCAGCAGGCGGGTCCCGGGGGAGCCCCAGCATTTT.